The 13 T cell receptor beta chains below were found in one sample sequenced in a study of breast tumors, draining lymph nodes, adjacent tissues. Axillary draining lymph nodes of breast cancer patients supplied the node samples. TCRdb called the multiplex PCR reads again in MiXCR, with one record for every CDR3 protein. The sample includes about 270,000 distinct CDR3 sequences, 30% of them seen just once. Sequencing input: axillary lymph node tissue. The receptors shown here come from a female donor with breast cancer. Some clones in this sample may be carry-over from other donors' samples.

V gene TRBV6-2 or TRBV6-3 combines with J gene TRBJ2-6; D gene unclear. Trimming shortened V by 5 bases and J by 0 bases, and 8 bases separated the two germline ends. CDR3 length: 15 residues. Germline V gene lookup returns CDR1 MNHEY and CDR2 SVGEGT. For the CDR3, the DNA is TGTGCCAGCAGTCACGGGTACTCTGGGGCCAACGTCCTGACTTTC. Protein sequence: CASSHGYSGANVLTF.

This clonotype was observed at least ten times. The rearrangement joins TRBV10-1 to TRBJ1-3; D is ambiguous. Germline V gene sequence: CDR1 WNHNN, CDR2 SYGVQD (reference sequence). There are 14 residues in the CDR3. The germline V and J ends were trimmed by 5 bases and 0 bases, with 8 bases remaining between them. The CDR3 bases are TGCGCCAGCAGTTCGGCCGACTCTGGAAACACCATATATTTT. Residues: CASSSADSGNTIYF.

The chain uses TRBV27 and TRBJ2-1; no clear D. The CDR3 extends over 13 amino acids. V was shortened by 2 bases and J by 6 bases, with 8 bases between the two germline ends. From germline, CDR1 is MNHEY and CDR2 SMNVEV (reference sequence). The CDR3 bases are TGTGCCAGCAGTTTACCGGACGGCAATGAGCAGTTCTTC. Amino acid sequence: CASSLPDGNEQFF.

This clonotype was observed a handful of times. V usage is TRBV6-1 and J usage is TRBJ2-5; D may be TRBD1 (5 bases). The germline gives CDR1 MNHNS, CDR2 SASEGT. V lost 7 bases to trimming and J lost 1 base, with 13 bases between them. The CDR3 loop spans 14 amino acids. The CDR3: CASTGDGAQETQYF. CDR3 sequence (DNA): TGTGCCAGCACAGGAGATGGGGCCCAAGAGACCCAGTACTTC.

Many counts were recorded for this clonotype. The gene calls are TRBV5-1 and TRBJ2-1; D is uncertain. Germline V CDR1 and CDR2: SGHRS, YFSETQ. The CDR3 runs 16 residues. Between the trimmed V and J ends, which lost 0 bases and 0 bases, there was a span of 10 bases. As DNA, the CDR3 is TGCGCCAGCAGCTTGGGAGGCAAAGACTCCTACAATGAGCAGTTCTTC. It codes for CASSLGGKDSYNEQFF.

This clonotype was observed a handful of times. The CDR3 coding sequence is TGTGCCAGCATCCCGGGAGGGACCTACGAGCAGTACTTC. Translation gives CASIPGGTYEQYF. This chain links TRBV28 with TRBJ2-7; 8 bases map to TRBD2. The CDR3 totals 13 residues. V lost 7 bases and J lost 2; bases outside the gene matches: 4. Looked up from germline, CDR1 is MDHEN and CDR2 is SYDVKM.

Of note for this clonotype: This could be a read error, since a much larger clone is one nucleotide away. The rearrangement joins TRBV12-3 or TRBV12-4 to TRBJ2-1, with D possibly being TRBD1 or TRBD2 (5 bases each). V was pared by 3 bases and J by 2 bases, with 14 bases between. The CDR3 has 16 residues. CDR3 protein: CASSFRGVGAYNEQFF. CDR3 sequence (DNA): TGTGCCAGCAGTTTCCGAGGGGTAGGCGCCTACAATGAGCAGTTCTTC.

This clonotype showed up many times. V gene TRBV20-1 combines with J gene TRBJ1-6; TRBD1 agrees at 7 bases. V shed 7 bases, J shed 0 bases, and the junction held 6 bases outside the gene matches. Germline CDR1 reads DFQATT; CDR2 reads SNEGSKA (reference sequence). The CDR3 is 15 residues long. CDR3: CSGSTGSSYNSPLHF. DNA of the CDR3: TGCAGTGGGTCGACAGGGAGCTCCTATAATTCACCCCTCCACTTT.

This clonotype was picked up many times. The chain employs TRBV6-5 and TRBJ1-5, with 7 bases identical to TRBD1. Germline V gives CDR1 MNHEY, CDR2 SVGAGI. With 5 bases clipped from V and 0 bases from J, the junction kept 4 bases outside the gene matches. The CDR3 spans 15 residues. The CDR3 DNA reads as TGTGCCAGCAGTACGACAGGGCCTAGCAATCAGCCCCAGCATTTT. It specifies CASSTTGPSNQPQHF.

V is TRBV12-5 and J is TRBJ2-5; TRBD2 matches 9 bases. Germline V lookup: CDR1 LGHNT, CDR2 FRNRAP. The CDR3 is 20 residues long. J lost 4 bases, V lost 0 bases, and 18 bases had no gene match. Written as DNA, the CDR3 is TGTGCTAGTGGTTTGGTACTGTTCGGTCGCGGGAGGGCCGAAGGAGAGACCCAGTACTTC. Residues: CASGLVLFGRGRAEGETQYF.

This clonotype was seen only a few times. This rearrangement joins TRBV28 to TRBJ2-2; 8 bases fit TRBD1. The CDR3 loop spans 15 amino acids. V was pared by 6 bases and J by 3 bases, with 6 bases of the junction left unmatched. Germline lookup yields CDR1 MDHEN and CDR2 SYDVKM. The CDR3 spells CASSRGQGHTGELFF. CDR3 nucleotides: TGTGCCAGCAGCCGCGGACAGGGACACACCGGGGAGCTGTTTTTT.

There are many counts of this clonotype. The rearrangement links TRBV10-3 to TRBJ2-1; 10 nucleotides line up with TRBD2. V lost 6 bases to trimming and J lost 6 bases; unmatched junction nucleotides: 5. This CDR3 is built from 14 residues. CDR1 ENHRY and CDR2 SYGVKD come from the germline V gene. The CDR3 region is CAISGGTSVNEQFF. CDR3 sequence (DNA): TGTGCCATCAGCGGCGGGACTAGCGTCAATGAGCAGTTCTTC.

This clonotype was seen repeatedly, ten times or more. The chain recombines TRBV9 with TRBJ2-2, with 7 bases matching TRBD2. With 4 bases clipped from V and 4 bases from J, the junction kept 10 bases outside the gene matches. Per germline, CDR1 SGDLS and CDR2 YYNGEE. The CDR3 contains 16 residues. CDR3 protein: CASSSGLGRGTGELFF. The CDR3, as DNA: TGTGCCAGCAGCTCTGGACTAGGTAGGGGCACCGGGGAGCTGTTTTTT.